This paragraph covers one T cell receptor beta chain sequence. Its antigen is unidentified. Profiling relied on immunoSEQ multiplex PCR, and the TCRdb table lists in-frame clones only, not all of them. The repertoire holds nearly 2 million clones, with about 95% as singletons. This sample stems from a study of shared clonotypes between healthy human individuals. About the study: The people who gave samples were two women and a few men aged 18 to 49. Points from the study as a whole: Naive subsets tended to show greater estimated richness than memory subsets. Four donors shared around 5.2% of their naive CD4 clonotypes. Rarefaction analysis demonstrated incomplete sorted-subset sequencing notwithstanding large depth.

Naive CD8 cells lacked CD45RO, underwent positive selection for CCR7 and left out terminally differentiated effector memory CD45RA+ cells. The source is a man aged 18 to 29 in good health. Sequenced: naive CD8+ T cells sorted from blood.

The chain's CDR3 is CASRVGLGEQYF. The CDR3 DNA is TGTGCCAGTCGCGTCGGGTTAGGGGAGCAGTACTTC. The chain links TRBV12-1 to TRBJ2-7. TRBV12-1 is given as a pseudogene. The CDR3 is made up of 12 amino acids.